This T cell receptor (beta chain) was sequenced in a study of CD8+ T cells in alopecia areata. Study results and caveats: Between patients, shared TCR sequences were less clear than in mice. This was possibly due in part to HLA diversity in the patient population. Sequencing of scalp samples also captures resident alphabeta T cells of normal skin. An increase in clonality over normal scalp was evident in lesional scalp, especially alopecia totalis/universalis.

Extracted from the samples, RNA was reverse transcribed into cDNA to serve as the sequencing template. Generated by immunoSEQ multiplex PCR, the TCRdb table keeps only in-frame clones and is missing some. Of about 200,000 clones in the sample, 56% were seen once. Comments on this clone: The antigen is unknown.

Sorting from PBMCs produced CD4+ and CD8+ T cells. This TCR was sampled from a human donor in good health. Sequencing was performed on CD8+ T cells sorted from blood.

The CDR3 spells CASSPGTSGAEQYF. The CDR3 DNA reads as TGTGCCAGCAGCCCCGGGACTAGCGGGGCCGAGCAGTACTTC. The rearrangement joins TRBV27 to TRBJ2-7; TRBD2 matches at 13 bases. The CDR3 loop spans 14 amino acids. V lost 6 bases, J lost 6 bases, and 5 bases stayed unmatched. Germline V gene sequence: CDR1 MNHEY, CDR2 SMNVEV (reference sequence).